The rows below give T cell receptor beta chains drawn from one sample of a study of T cells of healthy individuals. TCRdb re-analysed the 5' RACE reads in MiXCR, keeping a single row per CDR3 protein. The sample consists of about 96,000 distinct CDR3 sequences, around 17% of them appearing once. These receptors all come from a human donor in good health. CDR3s include the opening cysteine and the closing phenylalanine or tryptophan. D genes are given only for firm matches. The size entry is marked missing in some rows and otherwise reads once, few, many or a size class.

d_call j_call clone_size v_call cdr3_nt cdr3_aa
. TRBJ2-3 few TRBV10-2 TGCGCCAGCAGTGGGGCTATGGGTACGCAGTATTTT CASSGAMGTQYF
TRBD1 TRBJ1-2 . TRBV19 TGTGCCAGTAGTATAGACAACACAGGGGACTATGGCTACACCTTC CASSIDNTGDYGYTF
. TRBJ2-1 few TRBV7-9 TGTGCCAGCACCATCGGGGGGCTATACAATGAGCAGTTCTTC CASTIGGLYNEQFF
. TRBJ2-7 . TRBV28 TGTGCCAGCCGATCAGGGGATAAACTCTACGAGCAGTACTTC CASRSGDKLYEQYF
. TRBJ1-4 . TRBV10-3 TGTGCCATCAGTGAGTCTAATGAAAAACTGTTTTTT CAISESNEKLFF
. TRBJ1-2 few TRBV4-3 TGCGCCAGCAGCCAACTCAACAGGGCTCCAAGTGGCTACACCTTC CASSQLNRAPSGYTF
. TRBJ1-5 . TRBV4-3 TGCGCCAGCAGCCAAGTTATAGGAGCCTATAGCAATCAGCCCCAGCATTTT CASSQVIGAYSNQPQHF
. TRBJ2-7 few TRBV9 TGTGCCAGCAGCGTAGCGGGCAGCCAGACCTACGAGCAGTACTTC CASSVAGSQTYEQYF
TRBD2 TRBJ2-3 few TRBV6-4 TGTGCCAGCAGTGAAGCTAGCGGAAGAGGTACAGATACGCAGTATTTT CASSEASGRGTDTQYF
. TRBJ2-1 . TRBV28 TGTGCCAGCAGTTTGGAGAGCGGACGCTCCTACAATGAGCAGTTCTTC CASSLESGRSYNEQFF
TRBD2 TRBJ2-1 . TRBV6-4 TGTGCCAGCAGTGACTCCATGGCGGGAGGGGATGAGCAGTTCTTC CASSDSMAGGDEQFF
TRBD2 TRBJ2-7 many TRBV28 TGTGCCAGCAGTTGGGACCGACTAGCGGATCCCGAGCAGTACTTC CASSWDRLADPEQYF
TRBD1 TRBJ2-1 . TRBV9 TGTGCCAGCAGCGTCCCCGACAGGGGCATCAATGAGCAGTTCTTC CASSVPDRGINEQFF
. TRBJ2-3 . TRBV3-1 TGTGCCAGCAGCCAATTCATAGGAGATACGCAGTATTTT CASSQFIGDTQYF
TRBD1 TRBJ2-7 many TRBV6-2/TRBV6-3 TGTGCCAGCAGTTACCCTCCGGACAGGGGCTACGAGCAGTACTTC CASSYPPDRGYEQYF
. TRBJ2-3 many TRBV19 TGTGCCAGTAGTATAGACGAAGGGACTCGCACAGATACGCAGTATTTT CASSIDEGTRTDTQYF
. TRBJ2-5 many TRBV7-9 TGTGCCAGCACCCCATATCCGGGCTTTGAGACCCAGTACTTC CASTPYPGFETQYF
. TRBJ1-6 few TRBV5-1 TGCGCCAGCAGCTGGGGACGGAACTCCTATAATTCACCCCTCCACTTT CASSWGRNSYNSPLHF
. TRBJ1-1 . TRBV11-2 TGTGCCAGCAGCTCCAGGGGCACTGAAGCTTTCTTT CASSSRGTEAFF
. TRBJ2-5 few TRBV5-1 TGCGCCAACAGCTTGGGACCCCGCGAAGAGACCCAGTACTTC CANSLGPREETQYF
TRBD2 TRBJ2-3 . TRBV6-5 TGTGCCAGCACTCCGGGGGGTACAGATACGCAGTATTTT CASTPGGTDTQYF
. TRBJ2-1 . TRBV24-1 TGTGCCACCAGTGTAGGGGGGGGGAATCTCTACAATGAGCAGTTCTTC CATSVGGGNLYNEQFF
. TRBJ2-3 . TRBV24-1 TGTGCCACCAGTGATTACCCCAGGTTCACAGATACGCAGTATTTT CATSDYPRFTDTQYF
. TRBJ2-4 few TRBV9 TGTGCCAGCAGCGTAGGGGGGATGGCCAAAAACATTCAGTACTTC CASSVGGMAKNIQYF
. TRBJ2-3 few TRBV20-1 TGCAGTGCTAGCGGGGGAAGCACAGATACGCAGTATTTT CSASGGSTDTQYF
. TRBJ2-2 once TRBV24-1 TGTGCCACCAGTGATGCAGGGGAAGTCCACACCGGGGAGCTGTTTTTT CATSDAGEVHTGELFF
TRBD1 TRBJ1-1 many TRBV24-1 TGTGCCACCAGTGAGGGGACAGGGATCGGGAACACTGAAGCTTTCTTT CATSEGTGIGNTEAFF
TRBD1 TRBJ1-1 . TRBV3-1 TGTGCCAGCAGCCAAATGGACAGGGCCCACACTGAAGCTTTCTTT CASSQMDRAHTEAFF
TRBD2 TRBJ2-3 . TRBV12-3/TRBV12-4 TGTGCCAGCAGTTTCTCCGGGACTAGCGGGGGGTACACAGATACGCAGTATTTT CASSFSGTSGGYTDTQYF
TRBD2 TRBJ2-3 many TRBV7-6 TGTGCCAGCAGCTTACTAGCGGGAGAACCAGATACGCAGTATTTT CASSLLAGEPDTQYF
TRBD2 TRBJ2-3 few TRBV2 TGTGCCAGCAGTGAAGTCGGACTAGCGGGGGATACGCAGTATTTT CASSEVGLAGDTQYF
TRBD1 TRBJ1-4 . TRBV3-1 TGTGCCAGCAGCCAAGCCGGGACAGTTAATGAAAAACTGTTTTTT CASSQAGTVNEKLFF
TRBD2 TRBJ2-7 few TRBV4-3 TGCGCCAGCAGCCTTCGAGGGGCGGGAGGGCAGGGCGAGCAGTACTTC CASSLRGAGGQGEQYF
. TRBJ2-7 . TRBV2 TGTGCCAGCAGTGTTCAGGAGGACTACGAGCAGTACTTC CASSVQEDYEQYF
TRBD2 TRBJ2-1 many TRBV19 TGTGCCAGTAGTATGGGACTAGCGGGATCCTACAATGAGCAGTTCTTC CASSMGLAGSYNEQFF
TRBD1 TRBJ1-4 many TRBV13 TGTGCCAGCAGCCGAGATCGAGACAGGGCGGCGAAACTGTTTTTT CASSRDRDRAAKLFF
. TRBJ2-7 . TRBV7-9 TGTGCCAGCAGTCGAGGGGCAGGGGCCTACGAGCAGTACTTC CASSRGAGAYEQYF
. TRBJ2-2 few TRBV10-3 TGTGCCACCTTTCTGGGAGGGGAGCTGTTTTTT CATFLGGELFF
. TRBJ1-5 few TRBV6-5 TGTGCCAGCAGTACCGGGACGGACACCGGGAATCAGCCCCAGCATTTT CASSTGTDTGNQPQHF
. TRBJ1-4 . TRBV28 TGTGCCAGCAGTTTTACGAGTCGGACCCTGTTTTTT CASSFTSRTLFF
TRBD2 TRBJ2-3 . TRBV7-2 TGTGCCAGCAGCCCCTTAGCGGGGTCTAGCACAGATACGCAGTATTTT CASSPLAGSSTDTQYF
. TRBJ2-7 . TRBV6-6 TGTGCCAGCCACCAGCGGGCATCCTACGAGCAGTACTTC CASHQRASYEQYF
. TRBJ1-3 few TRBV7-3 TGTGCCAGCAGCCCATCGCTAGGGGTGGCTGGAAACACCATATATTTT CASSPSLGVAGNTIYF
. TRBJ1-5 . TRBV4-3 TGCGCCAGCAGCCAAGATAGCAGTCAGCCCCAGCATTTT CASSQDSSQPQHF
. TRBJ1-6 many TRBV10-3 TGTGCCATCAGTGATGGGCCAATAAATTCACCCCTCCACTTT CAISDGPINSPLHF
TRBD1 TRBJ1-2 . TRBV27 TGTGCCAGCAGGGGGACAGGGCGCTACACCTTC CASRGTGRYTF
. TRBJ1-1 few TRBV7-3 TGTGCCAGCAGCCCAGGCGGGGGCCACACTGAAGCTTTCTTT CASSPGGGHTEAFF
. TRBJ2-3 . TRBV28 TGTGCCACGTCTTCGGCGGGCACAGATACGCAGTATTTT CATSSAGTDTQYF
. TRBJ2-5 few TRBV6-2/TRBV6-3 TGTGCCAGCAGTTACGGTCTGTCGAGAGGAGAGACCCAGTACTTC CASSYGLSRGETQYF
. TRBJ1-1 few TRBV29-1 TGCAGCGTTTCTCAGTTACTGATGAACACTGAAGCTTTCTTT CSVSQLLMNTEAFF
. TRBJ2-6 . TRBV10-3 TGTGCCATCAGTGACGGAATGCCCGGGGCCAACGTCCTGACTTTC CAISDGMPGANVLTF
. TRBJ2-3 . TRBV28 TGTGCCAGCAGTGTCCCGGGAGATACGCAGTATTTT CASSVPGDTQYF
. TRBJ1-3 . TRBV4-2 TGTGCCAGCAGCCAGATGGGACGCCGGGGGGGAAACACCATATATTTT CASSQMGRRGGNTIYF
. TRBJ2-2 many TRBV6-4 TGTGCCAGCAGTGCAGGGAGTACCGGGGAGCTGTTTTTT CASSAGSTGELFF
. TRBJ2-3 many TRBV6-5 TGTGCCAGCAGTTACGTAGGGAAAGGGACAGATACGCAGTATTTT CASSYVGKGTDTQYF
. TRBJ2-1 . TRBV7-2 TGTGCCAGCAGCTTAGGGCTAGCGAGTATTTCGCAGTTCTTC CASSLGLASISQFF